What follows are 15 T cell receptor beta chains derived from one specimen sequenced in a study of molecular identifiers for immune sequencing clone quantification (dated by TCRdb to the late 2010s). Preparation of the library involved PCR. Sequencing was carried out with a NextSeq 500. TCRdb applied fastp at Q25 and MiXCR to the public reads, then kept only in-frame beta chains. Records with the same CDR3 protein are collapsed into one entry carrying the most frequent genes and DNA. Across this sample there are a few hundred thousand distinct CDR3 sequences, with about 25% seen only once. The biggest ten clones account for around 0.79% of the sample. Sequencing was carried out using naive CD8+ T cells from blood, with Jurkat cell RNA spiked in. The meaning of the sample's cell subset or site label: FACS-sorted CD8+CD4-CCR7+CD45RA+ naive T cells. These receptors originate from a human donor in good health. Some libraries in this study had Jurkat cell RNA spiked in.

This clonotype was seen many times. The V gene is TRBV12-5, the J gene TRBJ2-7; TRBD2 aligns across 7 bases. V shed 5 bases and J 4 bases; nucleotides not matched to a gene: 2. Germline V lookup: CDR1 LGHNT, CDR2 FRNRAP. CDR3 length: 12 amino acids. The CDR3 here is CASGPGGYEQYF. The CDR3 DNA sequence: TGTGCTAGTGGTCCGGGGGGTTACGAGCAGTACTTC. Filled out from reference TRBV12-5 and TRBJ2-7, the complete variable domain reads DARVTQTPRHKVTEMGQEVTMRCQPILGHNTVFWYRQTMMQGLELLAYFRNRAPLDDSGMPKDRFSAEMPDATLATLKIQPSEPRDSAVYFCASGPGGYEQYFGPGTRLTVT.

The table lists this clonotype with a few counts. This chain links TRBV20-1 with TRBJ2-7; TRBD1 might be the D (6 bases). The CDR3 runs to 14 residues. Germline V gene lookup returns CDR1 DFQATT and CDR2 SNEGSKA (reference sequence). Trimming left V 0 bases short and J 2 bases short, with 11 bases between. The CDR3 region is CSARDQEGAYEQYF. CDR3 DNA sequence: TGCAGTGCTAGAGATCAAGAGGGGGCCTACGAGCAGTACTTC.

A few counts support this clonotype. The chain employs TRBV24-1 and TRBJ2-1; 13 positions agree with TRBD2. The CDR3 loop spans 15 amino acids. Per the germline V gene, CDR1 is KGHDR and CDR2 is SFDVKD. After removal of 3 bases from V and 6 bases from J, the junction contained 1 base not matched to a gene. The CDR3 protein is CATSDRTSGSNEQFF. The CDR3 nucleotides are TGTGCCACCAGTGATCGGACTAGCGGGAGCAATGAGCAGTTCTTC.

V is TRBV14 and J is TRBJ2-2; possibly TRBD2 for D (6 bases). V was cut by 1 base and J by 6 bases, with 15 bases left in between. Germline V gives CDR1 SGHDN, CDR2 FVKESK. The CDR3 loop spans 16 amino acids. The DNA of the CDR3 is TGTGCCAGCAGCCAAGCCCCGGGGGAGTCCCCCGGGGAGCTGTTTTTT. Translating gives CASSQAPGESPGELFF.

In its sample, this clonotype was seen many times. V usage is TRBV4-3 and J usage is TRBJ2-1; D perhaps matches TRBD2 (5 bases). Per germline, CDR1 LGHNA and CDR2 YSLEER. The V end was cut by 4 bases, the J end by 4 bases, with 8 bases between. CDR3 size: 13 residues. The CDR3 DNA is TGCGCCAGCAGCCCCGGGATTTACAATGAGCAGTTCTTC. Translation gives CASSPGIYNEQFF.

The chain joins TRBV19 to TRBJ2-3; 9 bases align to TRBD1. The CDR3 is 15 amino acids. CDR1 and CDR2 from the germline V gene are LNHDA and SQIVND (reference sequence). V lost 3 bases to trimming and J lost 5 bases; unmatched junction nucleotides: 6. CDR3 DNA sequence: TGTGCCAGTAGTATTTCAAGGACAGGGGAAGATACGCAGTATTTT. This translates into CASSISRTGEDTQYF.

This clonotype was counted only a few times. The gene calls are TRBV6-2 or TRBV6-3 and TRBJ1-5; no reliable D call. The CDR3 loop spans 16 amino acids. From germline, CDR1 is MNHEY and CDR2 SVGEGT. V was trimmed by 5 bases and J by 1 base, leaving 15 bases between them. This chain's CDR3 is CASSDDPGLSNQPQHF. CDR3 nucleotides: TGTGCCAGCAGTGACGACCCGGGATTGAGCAATCAGCCCCAGCATTTT.

This clonotype was counted a few times. V usage is TRBV5-6 and J usage is TRBJ2-3; D may be TRBD1 (5 bases). Deletions cut 5 bases from V and 1 base from J, with 17 bases between. Germline V lookup: CDR1 SGHDT, CDR2 YYEEEE. This CDR3 is built from 16 residues. CDR3: CASRLGAAGRTDTQYF. The DNA for the CDR3 is TGTGCCAGCAGACTTGGGGCGGCAGGGCGCACAGATACGCAGTATTTT.

This clonotype was seen only a few times. This rearrangement joins TRBV4-2 to TRBJ2-1; D possibly corresponds to TRBD2 (5 bases). The germline V and J ends were trimmed by 0 bases and 0 bases, with 12 bases remaining between them. Germline-derived CDR1 and CDR2 are LGHNA and YNFKEQ. This CDR3 is built from 17 residues. Here the CDR3 DNA reads TGTGCCAGCAGCCAAGAGTTAGTGGGGAGCTCCTACAATGAGCAGTTCTTC. This gives the protein CASSQELVGSSYNEQFF.

The chain employs TRBV5-1 and TRBJ2-1, with D possibly being TRBD2 (5 bases). Germline lookup yields CDR1 SGHRS and CDR2 YFSETQ. This CDR3 comprises 15 residues. Trimming pared 2 bases from V and 8 bases from J, leaving 17 bases between. The CDR3 DNA reads TGCGCCAGCAGCTTAGGTGGGCTAGAACTAGATGAGCAGTTCTTC. This sequence encodes CASSLGGLELDEQFF.

Concerning this clonotype: The missing conserved phenylalanine or tryptophan at the end of this CDR3 makes a read error likely. J is TRBJ2-4 and V is TRBV6-2 or TRBV6-3; no clear D. The ends were cut back, 2 bases at V and 0 bases at J, with 11 bases in the middle. The germline V gene has CDR1 MNHEY and CDR2 SVGEGT. This CDR3 region has 16 residues. CDR3 protein: CASSYPGTLAKNIQYL. As DNA, the CDR3 is TGTGCCAGCAGTTACCCCGGAACACTAGCCAAAAACATTCAGTACCTC.

The chain joins TRBV7-6 to TRBJ1-1; maybe TRBD1 (5 bases). V dropped 5 bases and J dropped 7 bases, with 17 bases sitting between them. Germline loops: CDR1 SGHVS, CDR2 FNYEAQ. This CDR3 has 14 amino acids. CDR3 coding DNA: TGTGCCAGCAGCCCGGGTAGTTGGGGCATTGAAGCTTTCTTT. This encodes CASSPGSWGIEAFF. The full variable domain, its missing parts supplied by reference TRBV7-6 and TRBJ1-1, is GAGVSQSPRYKVTKRGQDVALRCDPISGHVSLYWYRQALGQGPEFLTYFNYEAQQDKSGLPNDRFSAERPEGSISTLTIQRTEQRDSAMYRCASSPGSWGIEAFFGQGTRLTVV.

A few counts support this clonotype. This chain joins TRBV7-2 and TRBJ2-1, with 11 nucleotides matching TRBD2. The CDR3 covers 15 residues. Trimming took 3 bases from V and 7 from J; bases not matched to a gene: 5. Germline V gene lookup returns CDR1 SGHTA and CDR2 FQGNSA. CDR3 residues: CASSFGSGRVNEQFF. CDR3 nucleotide sequence: TGTGCCAGCAGCTTTGGTAGCGGGAGGGTAAATGAGCAGTTCTTC. The complete variable domain, with remaining parts taken from reference TRBV7-2 and TRBJ2-1, reads GAGVSQSPSNKVTEKGKDVELRCDPISGHTALYWYRQSLGQGLEFLIYFQGNSAPDKSGLPSDRFSAERTGGSVSTLTIQRTQQEDSAVYLCASSFGSGRVNEQFFGPGTRLTVL.

About this clonotype: An end of the junction differs from the germline gene, which may be a read error. V gene TRBV13 combines with J gene TRBJ2-3; 7 bases map to TRBD2. Germline values: CDR1 PRHDT, CDR2 FYEKMQ (reference sequence). The CDR3 length is 13 residues. DNA of the CDR3: TGTGCCAGCAGGCGCGGGAGCACAGCTACGCAGTATTTT. This codes for CASRRGSTATQYF.

This clonotype was detected a few times. The chain is built from TRBV27 and TRBJ2-4; a weak D match, TRBD1 (6 bases). The V end was cut by 4 bases, the J end by 0 bases, with 13 bases between. CDR3 length: 16 amino acids. CDR1 is MNHEY, CDR2 SMNVEV, per germline (reference sequence). In DNA, the CDR3 is TGTGCCAGCAGTTCCGAGGGGGATTTAGCCAAAAACATTCAGTACTTC. Amino acid sequence: CASSSEGDLAKNIQYF.